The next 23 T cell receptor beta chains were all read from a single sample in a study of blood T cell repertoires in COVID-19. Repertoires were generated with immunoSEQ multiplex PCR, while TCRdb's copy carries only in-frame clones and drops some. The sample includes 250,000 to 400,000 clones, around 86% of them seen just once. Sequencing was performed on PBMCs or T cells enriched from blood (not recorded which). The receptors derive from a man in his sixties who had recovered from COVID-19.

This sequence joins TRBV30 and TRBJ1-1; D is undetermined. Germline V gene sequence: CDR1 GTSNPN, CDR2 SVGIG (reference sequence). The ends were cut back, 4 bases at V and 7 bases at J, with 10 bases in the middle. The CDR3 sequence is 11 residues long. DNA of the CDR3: TGTGCCTGGAAGGACTCAATTGAAGCTTTCTTT. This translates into CAWKDSIEAFF.

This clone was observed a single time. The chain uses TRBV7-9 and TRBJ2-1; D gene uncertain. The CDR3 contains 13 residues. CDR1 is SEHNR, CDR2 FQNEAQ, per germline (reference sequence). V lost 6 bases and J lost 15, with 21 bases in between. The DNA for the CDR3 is TGTGCCAGCAGTCTGGCCCTTTCCACAGTCCGGTTCTTC. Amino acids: CASSLALSTVRFF.

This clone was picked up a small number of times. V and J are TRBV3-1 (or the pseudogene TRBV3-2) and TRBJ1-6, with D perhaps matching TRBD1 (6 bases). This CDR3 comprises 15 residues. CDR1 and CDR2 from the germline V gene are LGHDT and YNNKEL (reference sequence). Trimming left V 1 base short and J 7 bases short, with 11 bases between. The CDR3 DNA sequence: TGTGCCAGCAGCCAAGTGTCAGGGGACAATTCACCCCTCCACTTT. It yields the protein CASSQVSGDNSPLHF.

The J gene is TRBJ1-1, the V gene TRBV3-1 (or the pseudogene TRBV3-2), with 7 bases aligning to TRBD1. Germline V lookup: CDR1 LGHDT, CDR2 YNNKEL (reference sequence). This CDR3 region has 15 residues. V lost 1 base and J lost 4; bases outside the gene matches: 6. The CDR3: CASSQVPGGSTEAFF. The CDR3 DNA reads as TGTGCCAGCAGCCAAGTCCCAGGGGGGAGCACTGAAGCTTTCTTT.

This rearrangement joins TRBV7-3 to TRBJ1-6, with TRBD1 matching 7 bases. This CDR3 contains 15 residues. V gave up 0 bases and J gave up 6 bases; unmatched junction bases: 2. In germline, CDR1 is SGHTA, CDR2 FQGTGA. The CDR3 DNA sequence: TGTGCCAGCAGCTTAACGACAGGGACTAATTCACCCCTCCACTTT. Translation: CASSLTTGTNSPLHF.

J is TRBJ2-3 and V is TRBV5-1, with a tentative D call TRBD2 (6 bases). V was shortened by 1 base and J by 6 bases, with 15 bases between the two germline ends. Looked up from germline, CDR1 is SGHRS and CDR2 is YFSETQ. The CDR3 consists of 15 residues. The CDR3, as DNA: TGCGCCAGCAGCTTGAACAACGGGCGGGGTGATACGCAGTATTTT. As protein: CASSLNNGRGDTQYF.

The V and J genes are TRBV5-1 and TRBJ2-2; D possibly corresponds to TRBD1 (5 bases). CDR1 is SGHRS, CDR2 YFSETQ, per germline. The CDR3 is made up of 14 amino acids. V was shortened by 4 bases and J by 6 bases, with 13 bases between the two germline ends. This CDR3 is CASSDRSSPGELFF. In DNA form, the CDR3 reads TGCGCCAGCAGCGACAGAAGCTCGCCCGGGGAGCTGTTTTTT.

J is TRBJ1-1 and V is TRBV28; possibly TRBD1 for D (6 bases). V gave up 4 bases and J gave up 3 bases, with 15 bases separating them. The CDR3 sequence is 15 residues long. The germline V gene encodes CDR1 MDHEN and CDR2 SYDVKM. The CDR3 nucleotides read TGTGCCAGCAGTTCCTACAAGGACAGATACACTGAAGCTTTCTTT. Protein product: CASSSYKDRYTEAFF.

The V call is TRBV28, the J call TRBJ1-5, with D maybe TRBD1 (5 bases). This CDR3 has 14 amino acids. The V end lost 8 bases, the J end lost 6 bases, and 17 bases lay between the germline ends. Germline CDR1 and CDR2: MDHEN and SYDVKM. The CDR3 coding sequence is TGTGCCAGCGATACCCCAGGGTTTATTCAGCCCCAGCATTTT. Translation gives CASDTPGFIQPQHF.

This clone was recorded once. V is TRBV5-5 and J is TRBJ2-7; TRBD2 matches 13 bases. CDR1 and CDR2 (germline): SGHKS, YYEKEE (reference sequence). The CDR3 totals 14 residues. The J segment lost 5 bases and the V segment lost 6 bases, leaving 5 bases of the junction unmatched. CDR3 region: CASNYGTSGNEQYF. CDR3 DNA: TGTGCCAGCAACTACGGGACTAGCGGGAACGAGCAGTACTTC.

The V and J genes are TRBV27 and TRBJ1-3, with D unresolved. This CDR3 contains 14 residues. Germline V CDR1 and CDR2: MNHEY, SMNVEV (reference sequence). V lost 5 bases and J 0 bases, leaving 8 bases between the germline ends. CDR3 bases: TGTGCCAGCAGTACGACATACTCTGGAAACACCATATATTTT. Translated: CASSTTYSGNTIYF.

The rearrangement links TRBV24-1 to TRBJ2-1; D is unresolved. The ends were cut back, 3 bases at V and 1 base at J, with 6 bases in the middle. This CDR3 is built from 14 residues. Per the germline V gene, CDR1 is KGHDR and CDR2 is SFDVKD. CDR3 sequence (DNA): TGTGCCACCAGTGATCCTCCTTCCTACAATGAGCAGTTCTTC. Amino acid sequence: CATSDPPSYNEQFF.

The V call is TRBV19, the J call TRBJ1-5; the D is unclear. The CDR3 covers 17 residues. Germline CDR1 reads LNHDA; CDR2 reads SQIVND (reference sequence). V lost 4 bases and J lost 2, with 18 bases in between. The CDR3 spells CASSTGRDGNGNQPQHF. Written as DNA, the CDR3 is TGTGCCAGTAGTACAGGCCGAGACGGAAACGGCAATCAGCCCCAGCATTTT.

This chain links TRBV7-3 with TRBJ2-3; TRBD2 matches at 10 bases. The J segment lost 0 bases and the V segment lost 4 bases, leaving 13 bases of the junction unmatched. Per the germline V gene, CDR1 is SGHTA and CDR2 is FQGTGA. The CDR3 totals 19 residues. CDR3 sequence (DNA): TGTGCCAGCAGCTCCCCGGGGCTAGCGGGAGTGATTAGCACAGATACGCAGTATTTT. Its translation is CASSSPGLAGVISTDTQYF.

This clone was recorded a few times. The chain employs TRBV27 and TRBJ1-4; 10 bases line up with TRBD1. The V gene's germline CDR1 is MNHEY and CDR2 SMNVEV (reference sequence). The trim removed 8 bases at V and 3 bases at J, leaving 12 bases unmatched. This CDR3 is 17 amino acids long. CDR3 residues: CASGPGTGVRANEKLFF. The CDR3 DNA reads TGTGCCAGCGGACCCGGGACAGGGGTTAGGGCTAATGAAAAACTGTTTTTT.

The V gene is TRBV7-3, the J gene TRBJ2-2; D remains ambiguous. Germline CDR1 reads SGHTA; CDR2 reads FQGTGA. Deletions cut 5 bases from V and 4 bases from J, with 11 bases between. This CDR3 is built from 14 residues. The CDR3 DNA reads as TGTGCCAGCAGCATAAATCCCTCCACCGGGGAGCTGTTTTTT. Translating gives CASSINPSTGELFF.

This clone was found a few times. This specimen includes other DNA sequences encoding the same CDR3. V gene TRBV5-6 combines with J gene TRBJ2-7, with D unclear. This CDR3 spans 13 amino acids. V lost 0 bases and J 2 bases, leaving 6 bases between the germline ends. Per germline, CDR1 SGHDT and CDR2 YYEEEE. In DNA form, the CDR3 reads TGTGCCAGCAGCTTGGACAGAACCTACGAGCAGTACTTC. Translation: CASSLDRTYEQYF.

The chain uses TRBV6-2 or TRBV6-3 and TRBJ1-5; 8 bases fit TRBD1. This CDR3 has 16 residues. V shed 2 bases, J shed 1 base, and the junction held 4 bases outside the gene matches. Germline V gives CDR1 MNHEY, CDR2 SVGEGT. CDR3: CASSYQGAGSNQPQHF. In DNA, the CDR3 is TGTGCCAGCAGTTACCAGGGGGCTGGGAGCAATCAGCCCCAGCATTTT.

This CDR3 is CASSRDYLETQYF. In DNA, the CDR3 is TGTGCCAGCTCACGGGACTATTTAGAGACCCAGTACTTC. The V and J genes are TRBV18 and TRBJ2-5; TRBD2 agrees at 7 bases. V lost 4 bases to trimming and J lost 4 bases; unmatched junction nucleotides: 3. This CDR3 has 13 amino acids. Germline-derived CDR1 and CDR2 are KGHSH and LQKENI.

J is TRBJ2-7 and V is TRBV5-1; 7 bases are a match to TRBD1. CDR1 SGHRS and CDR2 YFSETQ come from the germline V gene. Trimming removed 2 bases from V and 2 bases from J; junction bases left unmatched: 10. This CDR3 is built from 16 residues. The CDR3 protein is CASSFLQGPSPYEQYF. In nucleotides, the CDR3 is TGCGCCAGCAGCTTCCTACAGGGGCCCTCCCCCTACGAGCAGTACTTC.

The CDR3 sequence: CASREPGGQLNTGELFF. The CDR3 nucleotides read TGTGCCAGCAGAGAGCCCGGGGGACAGCTAAACACCGGGGAGCTGTTTTTT. The J gene is TRBJ2-2, the V gene TRBV27; possibly TRBD1 for D (7 bases). V was trimmed by 6 bases and J by 2 bases, leaving 19 bases between them. Germline CDR1 and CDR2: MNHEY and SMNVEV (reference sequence). The CDR3 consists of 17 residues.

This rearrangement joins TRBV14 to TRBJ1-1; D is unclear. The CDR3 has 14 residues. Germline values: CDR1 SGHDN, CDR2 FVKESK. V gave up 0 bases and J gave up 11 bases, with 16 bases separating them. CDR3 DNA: TGTGCCAGCAGCCAAGATCTGGCGGGAACGGGCGCTTTCTTT. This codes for CASSQDLAGTGAFF.

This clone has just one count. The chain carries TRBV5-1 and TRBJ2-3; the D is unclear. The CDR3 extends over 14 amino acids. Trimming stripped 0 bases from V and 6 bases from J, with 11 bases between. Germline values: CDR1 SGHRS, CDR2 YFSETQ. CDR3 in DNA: TGCGCCAGCAGCTTGGACACGTCCCCGGATACGCAGTATTTT. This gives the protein CASSLDTSPDTQYF.